This TCR beta chain was retrieved from a study of shared clonotypes between healthy human individuals. Researchers ran the assay at a deep level. Here immunoSEQ multiplex PCR was the method, and the copy in TCRdb shows in-frame clones only, minus some. The data contain over 850,000 clones, around 78% of them singletons. Points from the study as a whole: A limitation of the genetic and exposure-history diversity represented arose from few donors. Clonotypes shared by all four sorted-subset donors had higher generation probabilities than non-shared clonotypes.

Details on this clone: Its target is unknown.

This CDR3 is built from 15 residues. Germline CDR1 and CDR2: MGHRA and YSYEKL. With 1 base clipped from V and 4 bases from J, the junction kept 7 bases outside the gene matches. This TCR was recovered from a young man in good health. Some clones in this sample may be carry-over from other donors' samples. The sequenced sample consisted of memory CD4+ T cells from PBMCs. Subset specified: CD45RA-negative fraction. The V gene is TRBV4-1, the J gene TRBJ2-7, with 7 bases lining up with TRBD1. CDR3 loop: CASSQVDRRAYEQYF. CDR3 sequence (DNA): TGCGCCAGCAGCCAAGTGGACAGGCGGGCTTACGAGCAGTACTTC.